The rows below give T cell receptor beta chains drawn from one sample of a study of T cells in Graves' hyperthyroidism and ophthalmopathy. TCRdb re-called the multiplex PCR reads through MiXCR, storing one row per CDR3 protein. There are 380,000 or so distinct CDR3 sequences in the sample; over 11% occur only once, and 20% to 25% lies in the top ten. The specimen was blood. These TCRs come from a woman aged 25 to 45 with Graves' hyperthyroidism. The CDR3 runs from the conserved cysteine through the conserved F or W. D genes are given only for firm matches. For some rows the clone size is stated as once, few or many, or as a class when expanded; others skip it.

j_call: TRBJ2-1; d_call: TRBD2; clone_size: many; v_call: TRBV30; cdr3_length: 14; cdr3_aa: CAWSIGTSRYEQFF; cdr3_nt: TGTGCCTGGAGTATAGGGACTAGTAGGTATGAGCAGTTCTTC
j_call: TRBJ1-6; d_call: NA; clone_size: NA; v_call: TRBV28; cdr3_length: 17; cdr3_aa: CASRVGAGLSYNSPLHF; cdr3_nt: TGTGCCAGCCGTGTGGGGGCCGGTTTGTCCTATAATTCACCCCTCCACTTT
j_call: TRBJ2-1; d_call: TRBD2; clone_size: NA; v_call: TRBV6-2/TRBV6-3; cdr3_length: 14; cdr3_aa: CASNPLTSRNEQFF; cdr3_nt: TGTGCCAGCAATCCACTGACTAGCAGGAATGAGCAGTTCTTC
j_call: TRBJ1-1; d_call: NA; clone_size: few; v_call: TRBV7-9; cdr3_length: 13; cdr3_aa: CASSRGWGTEAFF; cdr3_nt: TGTGCCAGCAGCCGAGGATGGGGGACTGAAGCTTTCTTT
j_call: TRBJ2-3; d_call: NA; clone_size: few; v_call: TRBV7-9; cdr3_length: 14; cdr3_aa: CASSLARGPQEQYF; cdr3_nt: TGTGCCAGCAGCTTAGCGAGGGGCCCTCAGGAGCAGTATTTT
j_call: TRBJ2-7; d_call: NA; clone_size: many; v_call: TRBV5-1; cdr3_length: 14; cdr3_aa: CASSPEPSSYEQYF; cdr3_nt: TGCGCCAGCAGCCCGGAGCCGAGCTCCTACGAGCAGTACTTC
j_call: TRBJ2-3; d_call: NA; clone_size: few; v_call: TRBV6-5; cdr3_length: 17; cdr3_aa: CASSYSLGSEGTDTQYF; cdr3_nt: TGTGCCAGCAGTTACTCGCTGGGGAGCGAGGGCACAGATACGCAGTATTTT
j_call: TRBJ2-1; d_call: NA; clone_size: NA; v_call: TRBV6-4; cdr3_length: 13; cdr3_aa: CASSSRGVNEQFF; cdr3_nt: TGTGCCAGCAGTTCTCGAGGGGTCAATGAGCAGTTCTTC
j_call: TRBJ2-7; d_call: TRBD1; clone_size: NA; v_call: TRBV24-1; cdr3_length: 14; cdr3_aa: CATSRTGGIYEQYF; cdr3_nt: TGTGCCACCAGTCGGACAGGGGGCATATACGAGCAGTACTTC
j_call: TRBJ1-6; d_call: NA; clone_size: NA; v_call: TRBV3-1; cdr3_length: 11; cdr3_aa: CASGEGSPLHF; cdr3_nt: TGTGCCAGCGGGGAGGGTTCACCCCTCCACTTT
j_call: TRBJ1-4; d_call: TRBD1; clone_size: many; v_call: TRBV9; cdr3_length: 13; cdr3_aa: CASSGIRGPELFF; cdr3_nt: TGTGCCAGCAGCGGAATCAGGGGGCCAGAACTGTTTTTT
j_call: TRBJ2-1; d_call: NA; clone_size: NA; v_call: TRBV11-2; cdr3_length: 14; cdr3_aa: CASSLRPLRGEQFF; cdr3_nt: TGTGCCAGCAGCTTACGCCCTCTGCGGGGAGAGCAGTTCTTC
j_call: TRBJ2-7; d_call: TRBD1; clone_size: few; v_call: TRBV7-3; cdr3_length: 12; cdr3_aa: CASSRPGGEQYF; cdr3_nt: TGTGCCAGCAGCCGTCCAGGGGGTGAGCAGTACTTC
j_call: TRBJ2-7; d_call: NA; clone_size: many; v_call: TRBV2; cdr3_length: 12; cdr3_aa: CASSEARNEQYF; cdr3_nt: TGTGCCAGCAGTGAAGCACGGAACGAGCAGTACTTC
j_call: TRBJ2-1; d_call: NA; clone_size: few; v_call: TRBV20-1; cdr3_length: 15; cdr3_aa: CSASPLPSDYNEQFF; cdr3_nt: TGCAGTGCTAGTCCATTGCCTAGCGACTACAATGAGCAGTTCTTC
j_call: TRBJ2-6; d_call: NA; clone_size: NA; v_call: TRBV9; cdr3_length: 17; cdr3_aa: CASSVEKGGAGANVLTF; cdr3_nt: TGTGCCAGCAGCGTAGAGAAAGGGGGAGCAGGGGCCAACGTCCTGACTTTC
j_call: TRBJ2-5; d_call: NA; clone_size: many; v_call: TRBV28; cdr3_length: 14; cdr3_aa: CASSKRTGQETQYF; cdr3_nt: TGTGCCAGCAGTAAACGGACTGGACAAGAGACCCAGTACTTC
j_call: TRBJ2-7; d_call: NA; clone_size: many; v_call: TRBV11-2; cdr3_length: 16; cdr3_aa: CASSPDRLSDTYEQYF; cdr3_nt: TGTGCCAGCAGCCCCGACCGGCTCTCCGACACCTACGAGCAGTACTTC
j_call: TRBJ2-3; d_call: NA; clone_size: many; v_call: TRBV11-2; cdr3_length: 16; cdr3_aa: CASSTESGLSTDTQYF; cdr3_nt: TGTGCCAGCAGCACGGAGAGCGGGCTTAGCACAGATACGCAGTATTTT
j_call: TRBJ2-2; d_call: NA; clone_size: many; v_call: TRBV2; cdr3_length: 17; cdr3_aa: CASLDGWWEANTGELFF; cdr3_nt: TGTGCCAGCCTAGACGGATGGTGGGAGGCGAACACCGGGGAGCTGTTTTTT
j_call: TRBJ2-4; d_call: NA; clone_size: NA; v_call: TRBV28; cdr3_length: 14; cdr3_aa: CASTRIEQGNIQYF; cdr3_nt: TGTGCCAGCACTCGAATTGAACAGGGAAACATTCAGTACTTC
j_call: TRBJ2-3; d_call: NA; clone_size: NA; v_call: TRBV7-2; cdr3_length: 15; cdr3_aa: CASSFKGPMGDTQYF; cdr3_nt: TGTGCCAGCAGCTTCAAGGGGCCGATGGGAGATACGCAGTATTTT
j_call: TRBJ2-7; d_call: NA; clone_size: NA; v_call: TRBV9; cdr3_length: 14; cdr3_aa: CASTPGGGDYEQYF; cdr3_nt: TGTGCCAGCACCCCAGGGGGAGGAGACTACGAGCAGTACTTC
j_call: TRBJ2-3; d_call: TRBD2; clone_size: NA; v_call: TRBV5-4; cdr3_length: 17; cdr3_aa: CASSSPTAGTSTDTQYF; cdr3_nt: TGTGCCAGCAGCTCACCGACAGCGGGGACTAGCACAGATACGCAGTATTTT
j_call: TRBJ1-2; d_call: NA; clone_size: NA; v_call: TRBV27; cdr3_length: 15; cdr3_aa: CASSLDNGLSYGYTF; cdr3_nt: TGTGCCAGCAGTTTGGACAATGGTCTTAGCTATGGCTACACCTTC
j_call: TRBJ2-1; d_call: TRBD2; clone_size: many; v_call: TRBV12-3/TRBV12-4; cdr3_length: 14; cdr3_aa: CASRVTSDHNEQFF; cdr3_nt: TGTGCCAGCAGGGTAACTAGCGACCACAATGAGCAGTTCTTC
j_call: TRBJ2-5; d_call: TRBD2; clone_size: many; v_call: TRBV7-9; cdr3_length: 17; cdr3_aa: CASSLEPQGGRGKTQYF; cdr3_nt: TGTGCCAGCAGCTTAGAACCTCAAGGCGGGAGGGGGAAGACCCAGTACTTC
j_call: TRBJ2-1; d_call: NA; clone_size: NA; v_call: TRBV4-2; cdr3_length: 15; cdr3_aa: CASSQDLGSYNEQFF; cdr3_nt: TGTGCCAGCAGCCAAGATTTGGGCTCCTACAATGAGCAGTTCTTC
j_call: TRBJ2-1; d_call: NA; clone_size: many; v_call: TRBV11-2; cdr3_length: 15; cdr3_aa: CASSKIAYSYNEQFF; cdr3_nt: TGTGCCAGCAGTAAAATAGCGTACTCCTACAATGAGCAGTTCTTC
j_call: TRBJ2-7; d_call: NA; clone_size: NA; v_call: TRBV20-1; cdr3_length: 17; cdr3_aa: CSARDGFSLALRGEQYF; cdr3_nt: TGCAGTGCTAGAGATGGTTTCTCCTTGGCGCTGCGGGGAGAGCAGTACTTC